This TCR beta chain was recovered during a study of blood T cell repertoires in COVID-19. The CDR3 has 12 amino acids. V was clipped by 7 bases and J by 5 bases, with 11 bases between them. Germline-derived CDR1 and CDR2 are MDHEN and SYDVKM. TCRdb's copy holds only in-frame clones and misses some; the assay was immunoSEQ multiplex PCR. The data contain roughly 140,000 clones, 85% to 90% of them seen just once; the ten biggest clones take up 0.95% to 1.5%. Sequencing was done on a sample of PBMCs or T cells enriched from blood (not recorded which). The chain carries TRBV28 and TRBJ1-1; D gene uncertain. This clonotype was obtained from a woman in her thirties with acute COVID-19. The CDR3 here is CASMREGTEAFF. DNA of the CDR3: TGTGCCAGCATGCGGGAAGGGACTGAAGCTTTCTTT.